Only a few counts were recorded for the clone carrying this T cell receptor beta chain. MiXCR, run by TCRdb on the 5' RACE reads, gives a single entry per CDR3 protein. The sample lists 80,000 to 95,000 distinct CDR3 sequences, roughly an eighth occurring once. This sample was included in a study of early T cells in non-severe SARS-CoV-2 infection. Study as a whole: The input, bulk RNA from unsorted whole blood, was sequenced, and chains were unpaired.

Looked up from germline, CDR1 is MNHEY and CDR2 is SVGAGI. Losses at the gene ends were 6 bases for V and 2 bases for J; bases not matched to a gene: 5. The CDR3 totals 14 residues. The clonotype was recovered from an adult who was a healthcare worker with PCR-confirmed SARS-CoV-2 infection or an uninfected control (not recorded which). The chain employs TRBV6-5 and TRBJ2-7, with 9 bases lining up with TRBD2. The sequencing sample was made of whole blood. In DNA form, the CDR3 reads TGTGCCAGCAGCCGTAGCGGGGGCCCCTACGAGCAGTACTTC. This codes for CASSRSGGPYEQYF.